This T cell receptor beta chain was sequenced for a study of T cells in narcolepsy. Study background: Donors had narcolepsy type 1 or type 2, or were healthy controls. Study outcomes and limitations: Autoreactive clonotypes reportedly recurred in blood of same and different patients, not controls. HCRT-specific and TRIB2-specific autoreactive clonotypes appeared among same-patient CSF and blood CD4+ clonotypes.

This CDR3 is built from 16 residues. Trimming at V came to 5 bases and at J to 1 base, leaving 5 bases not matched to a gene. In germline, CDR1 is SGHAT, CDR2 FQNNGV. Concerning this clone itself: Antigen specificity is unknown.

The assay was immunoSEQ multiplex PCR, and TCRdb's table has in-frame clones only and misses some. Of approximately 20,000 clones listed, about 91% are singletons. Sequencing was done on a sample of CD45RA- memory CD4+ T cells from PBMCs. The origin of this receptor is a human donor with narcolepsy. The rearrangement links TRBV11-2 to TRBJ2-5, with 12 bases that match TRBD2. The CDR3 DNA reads TGTGCCAGCAGCCACGGGACTAGCGGGCCCCAAGAGACCCAGTACTTC. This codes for CASSHGTSGPQETQYF.